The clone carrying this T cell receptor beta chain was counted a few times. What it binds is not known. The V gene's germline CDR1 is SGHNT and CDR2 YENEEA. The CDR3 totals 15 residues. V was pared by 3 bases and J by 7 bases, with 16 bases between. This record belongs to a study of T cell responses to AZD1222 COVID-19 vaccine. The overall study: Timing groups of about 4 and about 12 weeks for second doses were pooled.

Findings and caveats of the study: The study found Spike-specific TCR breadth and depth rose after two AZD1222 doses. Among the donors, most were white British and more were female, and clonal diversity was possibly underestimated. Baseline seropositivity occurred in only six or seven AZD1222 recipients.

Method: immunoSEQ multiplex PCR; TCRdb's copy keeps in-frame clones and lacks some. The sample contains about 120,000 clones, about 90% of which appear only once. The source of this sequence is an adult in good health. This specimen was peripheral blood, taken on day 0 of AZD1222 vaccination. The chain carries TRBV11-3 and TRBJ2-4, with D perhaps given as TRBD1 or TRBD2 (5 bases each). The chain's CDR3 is CASSLGTHDVNIQYF. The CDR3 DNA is TGTGCCAGCAGCTTGGGGACCCATGATGTTAACATTCAGTACTTC.